This record looks at one TCR beta chain sequence and its context. Researchers ran the PCR with 60 Vbeta and 13 Jbeta primers. The table came from immunoSEQ multiplex PCR; TCRdb's copy has only in-frame clones and leaves some out. The sample has 150,000 to 180,000 clones, roughly 80% seen once. The entry originates in a study of cytomegalovirus exposure and HLA in healthy donors. The CDR3 contains 14 residues. CDR1 and CDR2 from the germline V gene are GTSNPN and SVGIG (reference sequence). V lost 1 base and J lost 4, with 11 bases in between. The clonotype comes from a woman aged 50 to 60 in good health and CMV-seropositive. The sequencing input was PBMCs. The chain couples TRBV30 to TRBJ1-5; D call uncertain. CDR3: CAWSAYSANQPQHF. As DNA, the CDR3 is TGTGCCTGGAGTGCATACAGTGCAAATCAGCCCCAGCATTTT.